Following are 9 T cell receptor beta chains from one sample sequenced in a study of T-cell reconstitution after alpha-beta-depleted transplantation in children (dated by TCRdb to between 2015 and 2016). The library was prepared using PCR. The run used an Illumina HiSeq 2500. TCR libraries were prepared with molecular barcoding, using unique molecular identifiers to normalize TCRbeta repertoire quantification. TCRdb cleaned the public reads at Q25 with fastp, built clones with MiXCR and kept in-frame beta chains. CDR3 protein sequences are deduplicated, and each keeps its most common genes and DNA. In this sample the table shows 640,000 or so distinct CDR3 sequences, roughly 15% of which occur a single time. Jointly, the top ten make up 0.9% to 1.2% of the sample. The sequencing used PBMCs from the stem cell graft donor, collected from the stem cell graft. The receptors were gathered from a human donor who donated a stem cell graft to a child with acute myeloid leukemia.

The V and J genes are TRBV6-5 and TRBJ2-7; no clear D. Trimming took off 2 bases at V and 0 bases at J, with 11 bases between the two ends. Per the germline V gene, CDR1 is MNHEY and CDR2 is SVGAGI. The CDR3 length is 15 residues. CDR3 nucleotides: TGTGCCAGCAGTTACGGGCTGAAGGGCTCCTACGAGCAGTACTTC. It specifies CASSYGLKGSYEQYF.

In its sample, this clonotype was seen a few times. The chain links TRBV7-2 to TRBJ1-1; D not certain. The CDR3 is made up of 11 amino acids. The V gene's germline CDR1 is SGHTA and CDR2 FQGNSA. The V gene lost 9 bases and the J gene lost 4 bases, with 9 bases spanning the gap. The CDR3 nucleotides read TGTGCCAGTATCCGAAGCACTGAAGCTTTCTTT. Translated, it gives CASIRSTEAFF.

This clonotype appeared a few times. This sequence joins TRBV15 and TRBJ2-1; 10 bases fit TRBD2. Germline V lookup: CDR1 LNHNV, CDR2 YYDKDF (reference sequence). Losses at the gene ends were 1 base for V and 7 bases for J; bases not matched to a gene: 1. The CDR3 totals 14 residues. CDR3 protein: CATSRGAGGNEQFF. CDR3 nucleotide sequence: TGTGCCACCAGCAGAGGAGCGGGGGGGAATGAGCAGTTCTTC. The variable domain in full, completed from reference TRBV15 and TRBJ2-1, reads DAMVIQNPRYQVTQFGKPVTLSCSQTLNHNVMYWYQQKSSQAPKLLFHYYDKDFNNEADTPDNFQSRRPNTSFCFLDIRSPGLGDTAMYLCATSRGAGGNEQFFGPGTRLTVL.

This clonotype was recorded once. The chain couples TRBV20-1 to TRBJ2-1; 7 bases are a match to TRBD1. Per the germline V gene, CDR1 is DFQATT and CDR2 is SNEGSKA (reference sequence). J gave up 2 bases and V 4 bases, and 8 bases lay outside the gene matches. This CDR3 region has 15 residues. CDR3 DNA: TGCAGTGCTACCCCTAGGGGGCGTCCCTACAATGAGCAGTTCTTC. Amino acids: CSATPRGRPYNEQFF.

This clonotype was seen repeatedly, ten times or more. The chain carries TRBV12-3 or TRBV12-4 and TRBJ1-1; no reliable D call. Trimming left V 8 bases short and J 1 base short, with 14 bases between. The CDR3 covers 14 residues. CDR3 in DNA: TGTGCCAGCCAGTCGGACGGATGGAACACTGAAGCTTTCTTT. It translates to CASQSDGWNTEAFF.

The chain recombines TRBV6-1 with TRBJ2-6, with a weak D call TRBD2 (6 bases). Germline lookup yields CDR1 MNHNS and CDR2 SASEGT. The V end was cut by 6 bases, the J end by 0 bases, with 9 bases between. The CDR3 loop spans 15 amino acids. CDR3 sequence reads: CASRGGNSGANVLTF. The CDR3 DNA sequence: TGTGCCAGCAGGGGGGGAAACTCTGGGGCCAACGTCCTGACTTTC.

The chain combines TRBV6-2 or TRBV6-3 with TRBJ1-2; D not resolved. The CDR3 length is 13 residues. V lost 6 bases and J lost 4, with 12 bases in between. From germline, CDR1 is MNHEY and CDR2 SVGEGT. The CDR3, as DNA: TGTGCCAGCAGCCCGGTCAGAGGCTATGGCTACACCTTC. Its protein is CASSPVRGYGYTF.

This clonotype was found many times. The chain recombines TRBV28 with TRBJ2-3; D is undetermined. Germline V gene lookup returns CDR1 MDHEN and CDR2 SYDVKM. With 5 bases removed from V and 1 base from J, the gap between germline ends came to 7 bases. The CDR3 length is 13 residues. The CDR3 here is CASSPMRTDTQYF. CDR3 sequence (DNA): TGTGCCAGCAGTCCGATGCGCACAGATACGCAGTATTTT.

The chain carries TRBV12-3 or TRBV12-4 and TRBJ1-5; TRBD1 agrees at 7 bases. This CDR3 spans 14 amino acids. Trimming at V came to 8 bases and at J to 4 bases, leaving 8 bases not matched to a gene. The chain's CDR3 is CASRRGQDNQPQHF. CDR3 bases: TGTGCCAGCCGCCGAGGACAGGATAATCAGCCCCAGCATTTT.